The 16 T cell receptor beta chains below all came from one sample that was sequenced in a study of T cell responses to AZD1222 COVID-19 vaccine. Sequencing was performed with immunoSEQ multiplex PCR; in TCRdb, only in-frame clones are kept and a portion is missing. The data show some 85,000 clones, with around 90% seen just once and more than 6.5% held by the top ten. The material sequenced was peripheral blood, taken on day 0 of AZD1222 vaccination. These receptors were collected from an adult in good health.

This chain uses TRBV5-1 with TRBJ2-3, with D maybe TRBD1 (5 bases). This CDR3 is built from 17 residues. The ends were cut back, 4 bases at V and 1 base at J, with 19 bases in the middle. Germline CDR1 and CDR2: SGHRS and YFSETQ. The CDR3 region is CASSPGDLRAGTDTQYF. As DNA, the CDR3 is TGCGCCAGCAGCCCAGGTGACCTCAGGGCGGGCACAGATACGCAGTATTTT.

CDR3 coding DNA: TGTGCCTGGTCCAAACGGGCAGGGGGGCACACTGAAGCTTTCTTT. Translating gives CAWSKRAGGHTEAFF. This chain links TRBV30 with TRBJ1-1; 7 bases are shared with TRBD1. Per germline, CDR1 GTSNPN and CDR2 SVGIG (reference sequence). V lost 5 bases and J lost 3; bases outside the gene matches: 12. There are 15 residues in the CDR3.

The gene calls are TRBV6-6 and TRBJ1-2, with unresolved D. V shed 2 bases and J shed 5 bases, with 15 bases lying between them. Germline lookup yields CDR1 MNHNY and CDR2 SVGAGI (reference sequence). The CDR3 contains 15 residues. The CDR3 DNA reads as TGTGCCAGCAGTTACGACGGACTCCCTGGGTATGGCTACACCTTC. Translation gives CASSYDGLPGYGYTF.

Written as DNA, the CDR3 is TGTGCCAGCATAAAGGGGGCTGGAAACACCATATATTTT. Amino acids: CASIKGAGNTIYF. The chain has TRBV27 and TRBJ1-3, with D maybe TRBD1 (6 bases). This CDR3 is 13 amino acids long. The V end was cut by 7 bases, the J end by 2 bases, with 9 bases between. CDR1 MNHEY and CDR2 SMNVEV come from the germline V gene (reference sequence).

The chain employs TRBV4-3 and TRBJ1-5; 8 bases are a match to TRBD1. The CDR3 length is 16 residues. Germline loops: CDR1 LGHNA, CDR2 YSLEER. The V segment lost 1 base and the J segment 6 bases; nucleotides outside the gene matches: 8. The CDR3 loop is CASSQAVAGGAQPQHF. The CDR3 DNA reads TGCGCCAGCAGCCAAGCGGTGGCAGGGGGCGCTCAGCCCCAGCATTTT.

The CDR3 sequence: CASKVGAITDTQYF. CDR3 coding DNA: TGTGCCAGCAAGGTGGGGGCTATCACAGATACGCAGTATTTT. This sequence joins TRBV7-2 and TRBJ2-3, with a possible D match to TRBD1 (6 bases). The CDR3 runs to 14 residues. Trimming took off 7 bases at V and 2 bases at J, with 13 bases between the two ends. Looked up from germline, CDR1 is SGHTA and CDR2 is FQGNSA.

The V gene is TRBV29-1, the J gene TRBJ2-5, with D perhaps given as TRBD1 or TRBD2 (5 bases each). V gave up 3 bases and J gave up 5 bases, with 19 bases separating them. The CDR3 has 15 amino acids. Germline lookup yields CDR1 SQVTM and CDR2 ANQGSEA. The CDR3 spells CSVDRRDGEGETQYF. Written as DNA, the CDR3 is TGCAGCGTTGATAGAAGGGACGGGGAAGGGGAGACCCAGTACTTC.

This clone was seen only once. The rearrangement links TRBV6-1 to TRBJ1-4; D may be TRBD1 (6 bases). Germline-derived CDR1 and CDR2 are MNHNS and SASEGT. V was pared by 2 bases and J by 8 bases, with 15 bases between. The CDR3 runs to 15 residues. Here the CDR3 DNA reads TGTGCCAGCAGTGAATGGGGGGCATCGAGCGAAAAACTGTTTTTT. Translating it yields CASSEWGASSEKLFF.

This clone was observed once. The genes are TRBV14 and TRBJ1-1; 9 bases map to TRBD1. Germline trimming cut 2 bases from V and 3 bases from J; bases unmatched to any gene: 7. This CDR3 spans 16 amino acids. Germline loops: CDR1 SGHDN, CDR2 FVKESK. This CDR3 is CASSQLGQGADTEAFF. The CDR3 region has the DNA TGTGCCAGCAGCCAACTGGGACAGGGTGCGGACACTGAAGCTTTCTTT.

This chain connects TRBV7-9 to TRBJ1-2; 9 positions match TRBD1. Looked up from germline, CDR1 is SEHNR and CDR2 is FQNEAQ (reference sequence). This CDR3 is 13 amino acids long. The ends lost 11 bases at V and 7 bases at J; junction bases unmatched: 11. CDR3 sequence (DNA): TGTGCCGGGTACCGGGACAGGGCCCCTGGCTACACCTTC. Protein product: CAGYRDRAPGYTF.

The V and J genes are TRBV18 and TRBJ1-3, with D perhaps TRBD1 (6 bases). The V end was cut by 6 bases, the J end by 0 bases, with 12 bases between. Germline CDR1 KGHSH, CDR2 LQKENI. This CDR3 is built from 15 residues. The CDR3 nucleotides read TGTGCCAGCTCCTCGGGACAAACCTCTGGAAACACCATATATTTT. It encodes CASSSGQTSGNTIYF.

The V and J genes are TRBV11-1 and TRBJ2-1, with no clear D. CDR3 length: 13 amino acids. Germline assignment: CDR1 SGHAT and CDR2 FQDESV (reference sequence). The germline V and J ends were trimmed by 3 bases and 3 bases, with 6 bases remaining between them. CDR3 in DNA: TGTGCCAGCAGCTTCGGTCGCTACAATGAGCAGTTCTTC. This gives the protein CASSFGRYNEQFF.

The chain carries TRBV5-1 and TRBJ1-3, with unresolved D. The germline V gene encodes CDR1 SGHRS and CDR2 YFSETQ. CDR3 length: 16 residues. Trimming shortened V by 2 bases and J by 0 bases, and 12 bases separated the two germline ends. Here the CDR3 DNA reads TGCGCCAGCAGCTTAGGCGCCCCAAACTCTGGAAACACCATATATTTT. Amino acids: CASSLGAPNSGNTIYF.

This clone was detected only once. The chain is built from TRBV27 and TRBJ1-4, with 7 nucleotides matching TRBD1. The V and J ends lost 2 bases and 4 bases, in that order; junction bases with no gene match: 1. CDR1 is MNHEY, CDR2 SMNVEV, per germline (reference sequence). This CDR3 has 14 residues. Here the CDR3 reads CASSLGQVNEKLFF. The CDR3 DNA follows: TGTGCCAGCAGTTTAGGACAGGTTAATGAAAAACTGTTTTTT.

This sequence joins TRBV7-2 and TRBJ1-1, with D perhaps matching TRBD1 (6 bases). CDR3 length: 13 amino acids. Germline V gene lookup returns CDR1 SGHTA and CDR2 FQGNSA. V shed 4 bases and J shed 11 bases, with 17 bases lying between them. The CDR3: CASSWGGRPEAFF. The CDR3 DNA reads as TGTGCCAGCAGCTGGGGGGGCAGGCCCGAGGCTTTCTTT.

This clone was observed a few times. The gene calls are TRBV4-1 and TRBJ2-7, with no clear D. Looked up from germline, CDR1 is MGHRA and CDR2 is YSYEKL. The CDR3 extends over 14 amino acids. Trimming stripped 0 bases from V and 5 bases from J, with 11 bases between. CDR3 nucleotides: TGCGCCAGCAGCCAAGACGGCTCCTCGGACGAGCAGTACTTC. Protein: CASSQDGSSDEQYF.